What follows are 4 T cell receptor beta chains derived from one specimen sequenced in a study of blood T cells in healthy people across ages. A sample-barcoded 5' primer and a J-beta primer mix were used in a second PCR of roughly 7 to 11 cycles. Each CDR3 protein gets one entry after TCRdb re-called the 5' RACE reads with MiXCR. The sample has approximately 800,000 distinct CDR3 sequences, less than 70% seen once. The sample comprised blood. These receptors originate from a man older than 75 in good health.

DNA of the CDR3: TGCAGCGTTGGGCTAGCAGGTGAGCAGTTCTTC. It specifies CSVGLAGEQFF. This chain connects TRBV29-1 to TRBJ2-1; TRBD2 might be the D (5 bases). V was shortened by 4 bases and J by 9 bases, with 10 bases between the two germline ends. The CDR3 spans 11 residues. Germline V CDR1 and CDR2: SQVTM, ANQGSEA.

The gene calls are TRBV5-1 and TRBJ2-1; D is uncertain. The CDR3 length is 16 residues. Germline V CDR1 and CDR2: SGHRS, YFSETQ. Trimming pared 3 bases from V and 0 bases from J, leaving 13 bases between. The CDR3, as DNA: TGCGCCAGCAGCTGGACCCCGGGCCTCTCCTACAATGAGCAGTTCTTC. Encoded protein: CASSWTPGLSYNEQFF.

This clonotype was picked up a small number of times. The chain is built from TRBV20-1 and TRBJ2-3; 11 positions match TRBD2. The germline CDR1 and CDR2 sequences are DFQATT and SNEGSKA (reference sequence). This CDR3 contains 15 residues. Here the CDR3 reads CRPVGTSGKHRYAYF. In nucleotides, the CDR3 is TGCAGGCCTGTCGGGACTAGCGGCAAGCACAGATACGCGTATTTT.

This clonotype has only one observation. For the CDR3, the DNA is TGTGCCAGCAGTTTATCGGGGCTAGCAGGGCAGTATTTT. Translating gives CASSLSGLAGQYF. This chain connects TRBV12-3 or TRBV12-4 to TRBJ2-3; D possibly uses TRBD1 or TRBD2 (5 bases each). The V gene lost 2 bases and the J gene lost 11 bases, with 14 bases spanning the gap. The length of the CDR3 is 13 residues.